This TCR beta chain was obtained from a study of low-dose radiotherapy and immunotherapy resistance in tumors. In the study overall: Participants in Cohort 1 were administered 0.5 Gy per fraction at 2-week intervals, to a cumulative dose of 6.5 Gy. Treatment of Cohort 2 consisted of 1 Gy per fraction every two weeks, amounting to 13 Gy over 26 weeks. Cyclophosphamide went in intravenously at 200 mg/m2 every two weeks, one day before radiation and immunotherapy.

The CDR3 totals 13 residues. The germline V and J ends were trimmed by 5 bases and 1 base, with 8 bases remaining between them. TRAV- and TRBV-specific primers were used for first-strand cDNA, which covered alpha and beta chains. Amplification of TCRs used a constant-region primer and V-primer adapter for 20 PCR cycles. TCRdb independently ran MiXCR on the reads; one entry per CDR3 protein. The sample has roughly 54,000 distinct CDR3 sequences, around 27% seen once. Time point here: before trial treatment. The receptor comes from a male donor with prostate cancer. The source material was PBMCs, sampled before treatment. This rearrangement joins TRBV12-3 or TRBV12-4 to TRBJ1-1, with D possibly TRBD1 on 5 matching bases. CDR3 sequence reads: CASSTGSNTEAFF. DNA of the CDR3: TGTGCCAGCAGTACAGGTTCGAACACTGAAGCTTTCTTT.